Shown below are 21 T cell receptor beta chains from a single sample sequenced in a study of cytomegalovirus exposure and HLA in healthy donors. The PCR was carried out with 60 Vbeta primers and 13 Jbeta primers. Libraries were prepared by immunoSEQ multiplex PCR; TCRdb keeps only in-frame clonotypes and omits some of them. The sample has roughly 78,000 clones, over 55% seen once. Sequenced material: PBMCs. These receptors all stem from a young man in good health and CMV-seropositive.

The chain combines TRBV7-9 with TRBJ1-5; TRBD1 aligns across 7 bases. The CDR3 is 11 amino acids. Germline V gene sequence: CDR1 SEHNR, CDR2 FQNEAQ (reference sequence). V lost 5 bases and J lost 16; bases outside the gene matches: 8. The CDR3 DNA is TGTGCCAGCAGCGGGGACAGAAATCAACATTTT. It yields the protein CASSGDRNQHF.

V and J are TRBV6-5 and TRBJ2-3; 7 nucleotides align to TRBD2. The CDR3 runs 14 residues. V trimming: 8 bases; J trimming: 2 bases; junction bases outside the gene matches: 7. Germline lookup yields CDR1 MNHEY and CDR2 SVGAGI. CDR3 sequence (DNA): TGTGCCAGCGCCCGGCGGGGGTTCACAGATACGCAGTATTTT. Residues: CASARRGFTDTQYF.

A few counts support this clone. This same CDR3 is encoded by further DNA sequences in the sample. The chain is built from TRBV6-5 and TRBJ1-2; 9 bases line up with TRBD1. The CDR3 loop spans 15 amino acids. Germline V gene sequence: CDR1 MNHEY, CDR2 SVGAGI. J gave up 2 bases and V 5 bases, and 6 bases lay outside the gene matches. The CDR3 DNA is TGTGCCAGCAGTAAACCGGGACAGGGCAACTATGGCTACACCTTC. Translating it yields CASSKPGQGNYGYTF.

The chain employs TRBV7-9 and TRBJ2-7; tentatively, D is TRBD2 (6 bases). The length of the CDR3 is 15 residues. Germline CDR1 is SEHNR and CDR2 is FQNEAQ (reference sequence). Trimming cost V 5 bases and J 0 bases, with 14 bases left between them. CDR3 in DNA: TGTGCCAGCAGCCCCCCCCAGACTAGCTCCTACGAGCAGTACTTC. As protein: CASSPPQTSSYEQYF.

V is TRBV5-1 and J is TRBJ2-3, with D possibly being TRBD2 (5 bases). The germline V gene has CDR1 SGHRS and CDR2 YFSETQ. The CDR3 sequence is 15 residues long. Trimming pared 3 bases from V and 2 bases from J, leaving 13 bases between. The CDR3 here is CASSSTPGFTDTQYF. The CDR3 DNA follows: TGCGCCAGCAGCTCAACGCCGGGATTCACAGATACGCAGTATTTT.

This rearrangement joins TRBV5-4 to TRBJ2-7; TRBD2 might be the D (6 bases). The CDR3 totals 15 residues. Trimming removed 2 bases at V and 3 bases at J, with 15 bases between. The germline V gene encodes CDR1 SGHNT and CDR2 YYREEE (reference sequence). Written as DNA, the CDR3 is TGTGCCAGCAGCTTTTATGGTAGCGGACTCTACGAGCAGTACTTC. The encoded protein is CASSFYGSGLYEQYF.

The V gene is TRBV29-1, the J gene TRBJ2-7, with D possibly TRBD2 on 6 matching bases. In germline, CDR1 is SQVTM, CDR2 ANQGSEA. V was trimmed by 6 bases and J by 3 bases, leaving 24 bases between them. The CDR3 contains 16 residues. The CDR3 loop reads CSVAMVEGGDLYEQYF. The CDR3 nucleotides are TGCAGCGTCGCCATGGTGGAGGGAGGAGACCTCTACGAGCAGTACTTC.

V usage is TRBV28 and J usage is TRBJ2-4; D might be TRBD1 (6 bases). Germline V CDR1 and CDR2: MDHEN, SYDVKM. V shed 3 bases and J shed 7 bases, with 16 bases lying between them. This CDR3 has 15 residues. CDR3 sequence (DNA): TGTGCCAGCAGTTTTAGAGGGGGTTATGGGAACATTCAGTACTTC. The encoded protein is CASSFRGGYGNIQYF.

The chain is built from TRBV30 and TRBJ1-1; D possibly corresponds to TRBD1 (5 bases). V was shortened by 0 bases and J by 8 bases, with 13 bases between the two germline ends. CDR3 length: 13 residues. CDR1 is GTSNPN and CDR2 is SVGIG in the germline V gene (reference sequence). The CDR3 is CAWSVRQTTEAFF. CDR3 DNA: TGTGCCTGGAGTGTACGACAGACGACAGAAGCTTTCTTT.

About this clone: At the DNA level, this CDR3 is encoded by other sequences in the same sample as well. The chain joins TRBV28 to TRBJ2-3; D possibly corresponds to TRBD1 (6 bases). V dropped 5 bases and J dropped 3 bases, with 12 bases sitting between them. The CDR3 has 14 residues. The germline V gene encodes CDR1 MDHEN and CDR2 SYDVKM. The CDR3 region is CASSLQGSTDTQYF. CDR3 nucleotides: TGTGCCAGCAGTCTACAGGGTTCAACAGATACGCAGTATTTT.

This clone was recorded a few times. The chain is built from TRBV28 and TRBJ2-5; 8 bases map to TRBD1. Germline assignment: CDR1 MDHEN and CDR2 SYDVKM. The CDR3 has 16 residues. V was clipped by 3 bases and J by 2 bases; unmatched bases: 8. In nucleotides, the CDR3 is TGTGCCAGCAGTTTGGGGTACAGGGGGTCTCAAGAGACCCAGTACTTC. Translated: CASSLGYRGSQETQYF.

This chain uses TRBV19 with TRBJ2-1; 7 positions match TRBD2. CDR3 length: 16 residues. With 3 bases clipped from V and 3 bases from J, the junction kept 8 bases outside the gene matches. Per germline, CDR1 LNHDA and CDR2 SQIVND (reference sequence). CDR3 DNA sequence: TGTGCCAGTAGTATCTCGGCTAGCGGCTACTACAATGAGCAGTTCTTC. Residues: CASSISASGYYNEQFF.

The DNA of the CDR3 is TGTGCCAGTAGTGGGGACTTTACACCCCTCCACTTT. Residues: CASSGDFTPLHF. This chain joins TRBV19 and TRBJ1-6, with D perhaps TRBD1 (5 bases). V shed 5 bases and J shed 11 bases, with 10 bases lying between them. The CDR3 length is 12 residues. Germline V CDR1 and CDR2: LNHDA, SQIVND (reference sequence).

This clone was seen more than once but under ten times. The gene calls are TRBV28 and TRBJ1-1, with TRBD1 matching 8 bases. J gave up 3 bases and V 2 bases, and 11 bases lay outside the gene matches. The V gene's germline CDR1 is MDHEN and CDR2 SYDVKM. The CDR3 has 17 amino acids. The CDR3 region is CASSLQGAIRMDTEAFF. CDR3 bases: TGTGCCAGCAGTTTACAGGGGGCGATCCGAATGGACACTGAAGCTTTCTTT.

Details on this clone: A read error may account for a junction end that differs from germline. The CDR3 DNA sequence: TGTGACTGGAGTGACAGACAGAAAGCTAACTATGGCTACACCTTC. Amino acids: CDWSDRQKANYGYTF. The chain recombines TRBV30 with TRBJ1-2; TRBD1 might be the D (5 bases). From germline, CDR1 is GTSNPN and CDR2 SVGIG (reference sequence). CDR3 length: 15 residues.

This clone was observed a handful of times. The chain couples TRBV7-2 to TRBJ2-1, with 9 bases that match TRBD2. The CDR3 is 15 residues long. Trimming at V came to 4 bases and at J to 5 bases, leaving 6 bases not matched to a gene. Per the germline V gene, CDR1 is SGHTA and CDR2 is FQGNSA. The DNA of the CDR3 is TGTGCCAGCAGCTATCTAGCGGGGATCAACAATGAGCAGTTCTTC. It yields the protein CASSYLAGINNEQFF.

The rearrangement joins TRBV19 to TRBJ2-3, with TRBD2 identical over 7 bases. CDR1 and CDR2 (germline): LNHDA, SQIVND (reference sequence). The CDR3 runs to 15 residues. With V trimmed by 3 bases and J by 4 bases, 7 bases remained unmatched. In DNA form, the CDR3 reads TGTGCCAGTAGTATCGGCGGGAGAGGTCCAGATACGCAGTATTTT. Protein product: CASSIGGRGPDTQYF.

This clone was detected once. The CDR3 here is CASSLFGGTDTQYF. For the CDR3, the DNA is TGTGCCAGCAGTTTATTCGGAGGCACAGATACGCAGTATTTT. V gene TRBV27 combines with J gene TRBJ2-3; D gene ambiguous. CDR1 and CDR2 (germline): MNHEY, SMNVEV (reference sequence). This CDR3 contains 14 residues. Trimming pared 1 base from V and 1 base from J, leaving 6 bases between.

CDR3 nucleotide sequence: TGTGCCAGCAGTCCAGGACAGCTACTACAAGAGACCCAGTACTTC. Encoded protein: CASSPGQLLQETQYF. V usage is TRBV28 and J usage is TRBJ2-5; D possibly corresponds to TRBD1 (6 bases). Germline lookup yields CDR1 MDHEN and CDR2 SYDVKM. The CDR3 spans 15 residues. Trimming left V 5 bases short and J 2 bases short, with 15 bases between.

The chain recombines TRBV7-9 with TRBJ2-5; 15 positions agree with TRBD2. The CDR3 has 17 residues. Germline V gives CDR1 SEHNR, CDR2 FQNEAQ (reference sequence). The V and J ends lost 4 bases and 5 bases, in that order; junction bases with no gene match: 8. The CDR3 region is CASSSWTSGGAGETQYF. The CDR3 DNA sequence: TGTGCCAGCAGCTCGTGGACTAGCGGGGGGGCAGGTGAGACCCAGTACTTC.

V and J are TRBV2 and TRBJ2-1; 11 bases line up with TRBD2. The CDR3 is made up of 12 amino acids. The V gene's germline CDR1 is SNHLY and CDR2 FYNNEI. Here the CDR3 DNA reads TGTACTAGCGGGGGATATAGCAATGAGCAGTTCTTC. It codes for CTSGGYSNEQFF.